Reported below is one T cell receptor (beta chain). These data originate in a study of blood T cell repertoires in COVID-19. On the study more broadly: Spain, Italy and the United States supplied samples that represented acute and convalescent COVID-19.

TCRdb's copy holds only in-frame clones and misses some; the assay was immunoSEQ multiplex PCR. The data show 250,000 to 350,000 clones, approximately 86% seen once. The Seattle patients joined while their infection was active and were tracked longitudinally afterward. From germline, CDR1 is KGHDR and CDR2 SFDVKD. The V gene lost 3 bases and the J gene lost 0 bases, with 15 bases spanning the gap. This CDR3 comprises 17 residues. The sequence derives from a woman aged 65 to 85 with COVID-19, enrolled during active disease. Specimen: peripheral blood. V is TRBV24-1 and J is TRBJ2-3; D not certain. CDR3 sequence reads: CATSDHPQASSTDTQYF. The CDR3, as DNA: TGTGCCACCAGTGATCATCCCCAGGCTTCTAGCACAGATACGCAGTATTTT.